These 2 T cell receptor beta chains share one sample of origin, sequenced in a study of blood T cells in healthy people across ages. Then a second PCR, running roughly 7 to 11 cycles, was carried out with a sample-barcoded 5' primer and a J-beta primer mix. TCRdb re-called the 5' RACE reads through MiXCR, storing one row per CDR3 protein. The repertoire holds about 900,000 distinct CDR3 sequences, with about 48% as singletons. The sample was blood. Receptors were obtained from a young man in good health.

This clonotype has a handful of counts. This chain links TRBV9 with TRBJ2-1, with 8 nucleotides matching TRBD1. Germline CDR1 SGDLS, CDR2 YYNGEE. The length of the CDR3 is 16 residues. V dropped 0 bases and J dropped 3; count of bases not matched to a gene: 5. The CDR3 DNA reads TGTGCCAGCAGCGTAGCCCCGACAGGGGTCTACAATGAGCAGTTCTTC. Translated, it gives CASSVAPTGVYNEQFF.

Note on this clonotype: Mismatch with germline at one junction end may stem from a read error. The J gene is TRBJ1-5, the V gene TRBV12-3 or TRBV12-4; possible D gene TRBD1, 5 bases. The length of the CDR3 is 14 residues. The CDR3 here is CAGSLSGGNQPQHF. Written as DNA, the CDR3 is TGTGCCGGCAGTCTTTCGGGGGGCAATCAGCCCCAGCATTTT.